In this sample, the clone carrying this T cell receptor beta chain turned up a few times. Profiling relied on immunoSEQ multiplex PCR, and the TCRdb table lists in-frame clones only, not all of them. The sample lists 45,000 to 70,000 clones, roughly 87% occurring once. The Seattle patients joined while their infection was active and were tracked longitudinally afterward. These data come from a study of blood T cell repertoires in COVID-19. This CDR3 spans 15 amino acids. Germline V gene lookup returns CDR1 SNHLY and CDR2 FYNNEI. The germline V and J ends were trimmed by 1 base and 3 bases, with 12 bases remaining between them.

The V call is TRBV2, the J call TRBJ1-2, with D possibly TRBD1 on 6 matching bases. The TCR sequence derives from a woman of 80 years or more with COVID-19, enrolled during active disease. The sample taken for sequencing was peripheral blood. CDR3 sequence: CASSEGRQGYYGYTF. The CDR3 region has the DNA TGTGCCAGCAGTGAAGGGCGGCAGGGGTACTATGGCTACACCTTC.